What follows are 7 T cell receptor beta chains derived from one specimen sequenced in a study of human T cells and chemical hapten exposure. MiXCR, applied by TCRdb to the RACE reads, yields one record per CDR3 protein. The table includes approximately 79,000 distinct CDR3 sequences, over 6.5% detected once. Time point indicated: pre-sensitization, week 0. The treatment: therapeutic diphenylcyclopropenone sensitization with weekly scalp DPC. The source material was whole blood, sampled in connection with sensitization to the hapten diphenylcyclopropenone (DPC). The receptors were sampled from a man aged 35-49 years with alopecia areata. Some clones in this sample may be carry-over from other donors' samples.

This chain uses TRBV2 with TRBJ2-7; 7 positions match TRBD1. The CDR3 loop spans 14 amino acids. CDR1 is SNHLY and CDR2 is FYNNEI in the germline V gene. V was pared by 5 bases and J by 3 bases, with 7 bases of the junction left unmatched. CDR3 DNA sequence: TGTGCCAGCAGTACGGACAGGCGCCTCTACGAGCAGTACGTC. This codes for CASSTDRRLYEQYV.

The chain uses TRBV4-2 and TRBJ1-5, with 7 positions matching TRBD1. Germline CDR1 and CDR2: LGHNA and YNFKEQ. V was pared by 4 bases and J by 3 bases, with 15 bases of the junction left unmatched. The CDR3 spans 18 residues. CDR3 in DNA: TGTGCCAGCAGCCCAACCCTCCGGGACAGCTCTCTCAATCAGCCCCAGCATTTT. Translated: CASSPTLRDSSLNQPQHF.

This clonotype occurred many times. The rearrangement uses TRBV29-1 and TRBJ2-1, with D unclear. V shed 3 bases and J shed 7 bases, with 7 bases lying between them. Looked up from germline, CDR1 is SQVTM and CDR2 is ANQGSEA. The length of the CDR3 is 11 residues. CDR3 residues: CSVDTGNEQFF. DNA of the CDR3: TGCAGCGTTGATACTGGGAATGAGCAGTTCTTC.

This clonotype showed up many times. The chain employs TRBV7-9 and TRBJ1-2; possibly TRBD1 for D (5 bases). The CDR3 is 14 amino acids. Germline V gives CDR1 SEHNR, CDR2 FQNEAQ (reference sequence). V gave up 5 bases and J gave up 3 bases, with 13 bases separating them. The CDR3 nucleotides read TGTGCCAGCAGCCAAGCAGGGAAGGACTATGGCTACACCTTC. This gives the protein CASSQAGKDYGYTF. The whole variable domain, remainder taken from reference TRBV7-9 and TRBJ1-2, is DTGVSQNPRHKITKRGQNVTFRCDPISEHNRLYWYRQTLGQGPEFLTYFQNEAQLEKSRLLSDRFSAERPKGSFSTLEIQRTEQGDSAMYLCASSQAGKDYGYTFGSGTRLTVV.

Only a few counts were recorded for this clonotype. The CDR3 DNA reads as TGTGCCAGCAGTGATTGGGGGCAAAAAGTAGCAGATACGCAGTATTTT. Translated, it gives CASSDWGQKVADTQYF. This chain uses TRBV2 with TRBJ2-3; D is possibly TRBD1 (6 bases). With 3 bases removed from V and 4 bases from J, the gap between germline ends came to 17 bases. The V gene's germline CDR1 is SNHLY and CDR2 FYNNEI. The CDR3 consists of 16 residues. The variable domain in full, completed from reference TRBV2 and TRBJ2-3, reads EPEVTQTPSHQVTQMGQEVILRCVPISNHLYFYWYRQILGQKVEFLVSFYNNEISEKSEIFDDQFSVERPDGSNFTLKIRSTKLEDSAMYFCASSDWGQKVADTQYFGPGTRLTVL.

The table lists this clonotype with a few counts. The chain recombines TRBV5-1 with TRBJ2-6; tentative D call: TRBD1 (5 bases). Germline loops: CDR1 SGHRS, CDR2 YFSETQ. The length of the CDR3 is 16 residues. V lost 0 bases and J 1 base, leaving 8 bases between the germline ends. The CDR3 loop reads CASSLAAGSGANVLTF. In DNA form, the CDR3 reads TGCGCCAGCAGCTTGGCCGCAGGGTCTGGGGCCAACGTCCTGACTTTC.

The V call is TRBV2, the J call TRBJ2-1; a possible D gene is TRBD1 (6 bases). Deletions cut 6 bases from V and 5 bases from J, with 23 bases between. Germline CDR1 SNHLY, CDR2 FYNNEI. This CDR3 is built from 17 residues. The CDR3 is CASRVDRTKTGDNEQFF. The CDR3 nucleotides read TGTGCCAGCAGAGTGGACAGAACCAAGACTGGGGACAATGAGCAGTTCTTC.